The entry that follows covers one TCR beta chain sequence. Its antigen is unidentified. Germline trimming cut 4 bases from V and 5 bases from J; bases unmatched to any gene: 9. CDR3 length: 16 residues. These data come from a study of T cell responses to AZD1222 COVID-19 vaccine. Overall study findings and caveats: Baseline seropositivity occurred in only six AZD1222 recipients. Reports say nearly half of spike-specific TCRs go after unmutated variant regions. Clonal diversity was possibly underestimated, and the donors were mostly white British, with more females. The repertoires were collected only after the peak T cell response.

The method was immunoSEQ multiplex PCR; TCRdb's version includes in-frame clones alone and lacks a portion of them. This table holds tens of thousands of clones, around nine tenths found once. The chain uses TRBV5-3 and TRBJ2-7, with 13 bases identical to TRBD2. TRBV5-3 is an open reading frame, and its role is uncertain. The source was peripheral blood, collected on day 0 of MenACWY control vaccination. The receptor comes from an adult in good health. The CDR3 region is CARSRRTSGSKDEQYF. CDR3 coding DNA: TGTGCCAGAAGCCGACGGACTAGCGGGAGCAAAGACGAGCAGTACTTC.